One sample yielded the 6 T cell receptor beta chains listed below, sequenced in a study of blood T cell repertoires in COVID-19. Repertoires were generated with immunoSEQ multiplex PCR, while TCRdb's copy carries only in-frame clones and drops some. The sample carries 120,000 or so clones, about 86% recorded once. Sequenced sample: peripheral blood. The receptors shown here come from a man aged 70-80 years who had recovered from COVID-19.

V gene TRBV5-6 combines with J gene TRBJ1-1, with D possibly matching TRBD1 (5 bases). CDR1 is SGHDT and CDR2 is YYEEEE in the germline V gene. The CDR3 consists of 12 residues. V dropped 10 bases and J dropped 4 bases, with 14 bases sitting between them. CDR3 coding DNA: TGTGCCGGGGGGTTACGGGGCACTGAAGCTTTCTTT. Encoded protein: CAGGLRGTEAFF.

The J gene is TRBJ2-5, the V gene TRBV6-5; 10 bases are shared with TRBD2. This CDR3 contains 15 residues. The germline gives CDR1 MNHEY, CDR2 SVGAGI. J gave up 2 bases and V 5 bases, and 5 bases lay outside the gene matches. CDR3 sequence: CASSQISGGQETQYF. As DNA, the CDR3 is TGTGCCAGCAGTCAGATTAGCGGGGGGCAAGAGACCCAGTACTTC.

The DNA for the CDR3 is TGTGCTAGTGGACTTGGGACTAGCGGGAGGCATGAGCAGTTCTTC. Translated, it gives CASGLGTSGRHEQFF. The J gene is TRBJ2-1, the V gene TRBV12-5; the match to TRBD2 covers 15 bases. Germline assignment: CDR1 LGHNT and CDR2 FRNRAP. Trimming at V came to 6 bases and at J to 8 bases, leaving 5 bases not matched to a gene. This CDR3 is built from 15 residues.

This chain links TRBV13 with TRBJ1-2; the match to TRBD1 covers 7 bases. This CDR3 region has 14 residues. Per the germline V gene, CDR1 is PRHDT and CDR2 is FYEKMQ (reference sequence). Germline trimming cut 5 bases from V and 4 bases from J; bases unmatched to any gene: 7. In nucleotides, the CDR3 is TGTGCCAGCAGCACCCGACAGGGAGGCTATGGCTACACCTTC. Its protein product is CASSTRQGGYGYTF.

Turning to this clone: One end of the junction is discordant with germline, which a read error may explain. The CDR3: CVSSFSGRDIDTQYF. The CDR3 bases are TGTGTCAGCAGCTTTAGCGGGAGGGATATAGATACGCAGTATTTT. The rearrangement uses TRBV7-2 and TRBJ2-3, with 11 bases that match TRBD2. The germline V gene encodes CDR1 SGHTA and CDR2 FQGNSA. The CDR3 consists of 15 residues.

The chain combines TRBV6-5 with TRBJ1-5, with D maybe TRBD1 (5 bases). Germline lookup yields CDR1 MNHEY and CDR2 SVGAGI. This CDR3 comprises 15 residues. The V end was cut by 8 bases, the J end by 2 bases, with 16 bases between. In nucleotides, the CDR3 is TGTGCCAGCGGGGGGATCGGGGTGGGCAATCAGCCCCAGCATTTT. It encodes CASGGIGVGNQPQHF.